A single T cell receptor (beta chain) is shown here with its context. This sample was included in a study of blood T cell repertoires in COVID-19. TCRdb keeps only in-frame clones here, not all; method: immunoSEQ multiplex PCR. The sample lists under 250,000 clones, 86% occurring once. The TCR sequence derives from a woman of 80 years or more with COVID-19, enrolled during active disease. The sequenced sample was peripheral blood.

Written as DNA, the CDR3 is TGTGCCAGCAGCGAGAAACGGGGGTTCACAGATACGCAGTATTTT. It encodes CASSEKRGFTDTQYF. This chain links TRBV6-5 with TRBJ2-3; D might be TRBD2 (6 bases). The CDR3 is 15 residues long. The ends were cut back, 6 bases at V and 2 bases at J, with 15 bases in the middle. CDR1 is MNHEY and CDR2 is SVGAGI in the germline V gene.